Shown below are 4 T cell receptor beta chains from a single sample sequenced in a study of technical replicates of blood from a few donors. Measured with immunoSEQ multiplex PCR; TCRdb has only the in-frame clones, and not every one. The sample yields about 76,000 clones, under 95% seen once. The sample comprised T cells isolated from PBMCs. These receptor sequences come from a human donor in good health.

The chain joins TRBV11-2 to TRBJ1-2, with D possibly TRBD1 on 6 matching bases. CDR3 length: 13 residues. CDR1 is SGHAT and CDR2 is FQNNGV in the germline V gene. Deletions cut 3 bases from V and 6 bases from J, with 11 bases between. CDR3 coding DNA: TGTGCCAGCAGCTTTACAGGGAGTGATGGCTACACCTTC. It codes for CASSFTGSDGYTF.

The chain recombines TRBV2 with TRBJ2-5, with a tentative D call TRBD2 (6 bases). The CDR3 is made up of 12 amino acids. V lost 6 bases, J lost 4 bases, and 9 bases lay in between. Germline CDR1 reads SNHLY; CDR2 reads FYNNEI. CDR3: CASRRDGETQYF. The CDR3 nucleotides read TGTGCCAGCAGGCGGGATGGAGAGACCCAGTACTTC.

The genes are TRBV28 and TRBJ1-2; 7 bases are shared with TRBD1. V was clipped by 3 bases and J by 4 bases; unmatched bases: 5. The germline CDR1 and CDR2 sequences are MDHEN and SYDVKM. The CDR3 is 14 amino acids. CDR3 loop: CASSLVDRVYGYTF. The CDR3 DNA reads TGTGCCAGCAGTTTGGTAGACAGGGTCTATGGCTACACCTTC.

This sequence joins TRBV5-6 and TRBJ1-2; tentative D call: TRBD1 (6 bases). This CDR3 is built from 14 residues. V was cut by 3 bases and J by 2 bases, with 11 bases left in between. Per the germline V gene, CDR1 is SGHDT and CDR2 is YYEEEE. CDR3 residues: CASSYGQLNYGYTF. The CDR3 coding sequence is TGTGCCAGCAGCTACGGACAGTTAAACTATGGCTACACCTTC.